Below, 13 T cell receptor beta chains from the same sample are listed, as sequenced in a study of blood T cell repertoires in COVID-19. This table comes from immunoSEQ multiplex PCR, and its TCRdb copy is limited to in-frame clones, with some not included. The data show around 470,000 clones, roughly 87% seen once. Sequencing was carried out using PBMCs or T cells enriched from blood (not recorded which). These TCRs come from a man younger than 30 who had recovered from COVID-19.

This chain joins TRBV28 and TRBJ2-2; TRBD1 aligns across 8 bases. Germline V CDR1 and CDR2: MDHEN, SYDVKM. V lost 5 bases and J lost 5; bases outside the gene matches: 13. The CDR3 consists of 17 residues. The CDR3 loop is CASSTRRQGARTGELFF. In nucleotides, the CDR3 is TGTGCCAGCAGTACAAGGCGGCAGGGGGCGAGAACCGGGGAGCTGTTTTTT.

V and J are TRBV9 and TRBJ2-3; D uncertain. Between the trimmed V and J ends, which lost 0 bases and 2 bases, there was a span of 7 bases. Germline CDR1 reads SGDLS; CDR2 reads YYNGEE. This CDR3 contains 14 residues. The CDR3 coding sequence is TGTGCCAGCAGCGTAGTAGCCTTCACAGATACGCAGTATTTT. Protein product: CASSVVAFTDTQYF.

This clone was counted between two and nine times. The V and J genes are TRBV3-1 (or the pseudogene TRBV3-2) and TRBJ1-2, with D possibly matching TRBD1 (6 bases). V gave up 1 base and J gave up 5 bases, with 14 bases separating them. The CDR3 length is 15 residues. The germline V gene has CDR1 LGHDT and CDR2 YNNKEL (reference sequence). The CDR3 reads CASSQGRGGFYGYTF. CDR3 sequence (DNA): TGTGCCAGCAGCCAAGGACGAGGGGGATTTTATGGCTACACCTTC.

In DNA, the CDR3 is TGTGCCAGCAGCTCTGGACTAGCGGGAGTTAGTGAGCAGTTCTTC. This sequence encodes CASSSGLAGVSEQFF. The chain joins TRBV5-4 to TRBJ2-1, with TRBD2 identical over 13 bases. Germline CDR1 is SGHNT and CDR2 is YYREEE (reference sequence). This CDR3 contains 15 residues. The ends lost 3 bases at V and 9 bases at J; junction bases unmatched: 6.

The chain links TRBV28 to TRBJ2-7; D possibly corresponds to TRBD2 (5 bases). Trimming pared 8 bases from V and 7 bases from J, leaving 9 bases between. Germline loops: CDR1 MDHEN, CDR2 SYDVKM. This CDR3 region has 10 residues. The CDR3 bases are TGTGCCAGCGGTGGGGAGGAGCAGTACTTC. Amino acids: CASGGEEQYF. The variable domain in full, completed from reference TRBV28 and TRBJ2-7, reads DVKVTQSSRYLVKRTGEKVFLECVQDMDHENMFWYRQDPGLGLRLIYFSYDVKMKEKGDIPEGYSVSREKKERFSLILESASTNQTSMYLCASGGEEQYFGPGTRLTVT.

CDR3: CASSLEGREKLFF. The CDR3 DNA reads TGTGCCAGCAGTTTAGAGGGTCGGGAAAAACTGTTTTTT. This chain joins TRBV27 and TRBJ1-4; no reliable D call. V was cut by 2 bases and J by 8 bases, with 9 bases left in between. CDR1 MNHEY and CDR2 SMNVEV come from the germline V gene (reference sequence). The CDR3 is made up of 13 amino acids.

The rearrangement uses TRBV3-1 (or the pseudogene TRBV3-2) and TRBJ1-5; a weak D match, TRBD1 (5 bases). V was pared by 11 bases and J by 3 bases, with 11 bases between. This CDR3 comprises 12 residues. Germline V gene sequence: CDR1 LGHDT, CDR2 YNNKEL (reference sequence). CDR3 sequence: CASGAANQPQHF. CDR3 coding DNA: TGTGCCTCTGGGGCCGCCAATCAGCCCCAGCATTTT.

V gene TRBV28 combines with J gene TRBJ1-2, with D possibly being TRBD1 (6 bases). The CDR3 extends over 13 amino acids. Between the trimmed V and J ends, which lost 3 bases and 8 bases, there was a span of 13 bases. Germline loops: CDR1 MDHEN, CDR2 SYDVKM. The CDR3 DNA sequence: TGTGCCAGCAGTTTTTCGGGGGGCAACGGCTACACCTTC. Translated: CASSFSGGNGYTF.

The chain has TRBV5-1 and TRBJ1-3; 7 bases are a match to TRBD1. This CDR3 has 14 amino acids. Losses at the gene ends were 6 bases for V and 1 base for J; bases not matched to a gene: 4. The germline V gene has CDR1 SGHRS and CDR2 YFSETQ. The CDR3 coding sequence is TGCGCCAGCAATCAGGGGGAGTCTGGAAACACCATATATTTT. Translation: CASNQGESGNTIYF.

The chain recombines TRBV27 with TRBJ2-7; a possible D gene is TRBD1 (5 bases). The CDR3 loop spans 13 amino acids. V lost 5 bases, J lost 3 bases, and 11 bases lay in between. The V gene's germline CDR1 is MNHEY and CDR2 SMNVEV (reference sequence). CDR3 loop: CASSPGQYYEQYF. CDR3 coding DNA: TGTGCCAGCAGTCCCGGACAATACTACGAGCAGTACTTC.

The chain links TRBV7-9 to TRBJ1-4; D is possibly TRBD1 (6 bases). Germline assignment: CDR1 SEHNR and CDR2 FQNEAQ (reference sequence). Trimming removed 2 bases at V and 14 bases at J, with 21 bases between. CDR3 length: 15 residues. The CDR3 coding sequence is TGTGCCAGCAGCTTATCCAGGGGTCTAGTGGTGCGTCTGTTTTTT. It specifies CASSLSRGLVVRLFF.

This clone came up once. V and J are TRBV5-1 and TRBJ2-1; TRBD1 matches at 9 bases. This CDR3 has 17 amino acids. Germline CDR1 reads SGHRS; CDR2 reads YFSETQ. With 4 bases clipped from V and 4 bases from J, the junction kept 12 bases outside the gene matches. CDR3 region: CASSLDGQGRGYNEQFF. CDR3 nucleotide sequence: TGCGCCAGCAGCCTAGACGGACAGGGGAGAGGGTACAATGAGCAGTTCTTC.

The rearrangement links TRBV2 to TRBJ2-1, with D maybe TRBD1 (5 bases). The CDR3 is 15 amino acids. Germline CDR1 SNHLY, CDR2 FYNNEI. Trimming removed 0 bases at V and 9 bases at J, with 15 bases between. DNA of the CDR3: TGTGCCAGCAGTGAAGCCGGGCAGGGATCTCCTGAGCAGTTCTTC. This codes for CASSEAGQGSPEQFF.